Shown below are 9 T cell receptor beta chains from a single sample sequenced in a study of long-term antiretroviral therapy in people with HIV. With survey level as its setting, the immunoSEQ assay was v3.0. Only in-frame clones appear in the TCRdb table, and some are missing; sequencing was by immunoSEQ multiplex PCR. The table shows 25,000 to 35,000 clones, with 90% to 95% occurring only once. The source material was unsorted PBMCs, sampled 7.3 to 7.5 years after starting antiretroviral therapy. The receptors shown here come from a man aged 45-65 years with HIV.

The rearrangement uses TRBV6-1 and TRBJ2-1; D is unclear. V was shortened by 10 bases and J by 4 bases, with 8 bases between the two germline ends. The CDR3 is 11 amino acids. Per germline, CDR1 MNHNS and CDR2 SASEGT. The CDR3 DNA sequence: TGTGCCACCTTATTTTACAATGAGCAGTTCTTC. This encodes CATLFYNEQFF.

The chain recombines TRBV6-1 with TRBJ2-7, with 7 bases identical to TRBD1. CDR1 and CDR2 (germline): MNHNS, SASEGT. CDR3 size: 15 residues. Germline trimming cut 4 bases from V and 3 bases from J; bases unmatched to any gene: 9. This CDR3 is CASSVSGQPLYEQYF. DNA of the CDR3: TGTGCCAGCAGTGTCTCGGGACAGCCTCTCTACGAGCAGTACTTC.

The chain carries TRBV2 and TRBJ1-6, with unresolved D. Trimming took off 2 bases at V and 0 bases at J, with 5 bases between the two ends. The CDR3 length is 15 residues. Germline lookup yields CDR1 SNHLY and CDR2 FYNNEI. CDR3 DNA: TGTGCCAGCAGTGAAAGCAGCTCCTATAATTCACCCCTCCACTTT. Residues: CASSESSSYNSPLHF.

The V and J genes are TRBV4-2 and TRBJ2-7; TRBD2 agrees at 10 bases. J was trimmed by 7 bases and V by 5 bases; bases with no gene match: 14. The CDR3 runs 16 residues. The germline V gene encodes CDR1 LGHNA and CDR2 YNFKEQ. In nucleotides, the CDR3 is TGTGCCAGCAGCGGGGTAGCGGGAGGCGGTAAATCGGAGCAGTACTTC. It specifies CASSGVAGGGKSEQYF.

Here the CDR3 reads CASSRGTAGRNTEAFF. Written as DNA, the CDR3 is TGCGCCAGCAGCCGTGGGACGGCGGGAAGGAACACTGAAGCTTTCTTT. The chain has TRBV5-1 and TRBJ1-1; D perhaps matches TRBD1 (5 bases). V was shortened by 4 bases and J by 1 base, with 17 bases between the two germline ends. Germline assignment: CDR1 SGHRS and CDR2 YFSETQ. CDR3 length: 16 residues.

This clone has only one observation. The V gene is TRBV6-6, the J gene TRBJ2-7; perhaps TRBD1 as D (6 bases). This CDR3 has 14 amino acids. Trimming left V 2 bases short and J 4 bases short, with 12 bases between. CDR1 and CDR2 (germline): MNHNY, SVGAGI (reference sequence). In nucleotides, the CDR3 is TGTGCCAGCAGTTACGCCAGGGGCTCATACGAGCAGTACTTC. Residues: CASSYARGSYEQYF.

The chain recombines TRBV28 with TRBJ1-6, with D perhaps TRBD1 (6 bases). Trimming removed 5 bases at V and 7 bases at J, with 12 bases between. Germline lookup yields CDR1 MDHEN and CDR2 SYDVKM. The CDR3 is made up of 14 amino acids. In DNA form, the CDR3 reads TGTGCCAGCAGTCTCCGGAGGGGGAATTCACCCCTCCACTTT. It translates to CASSLRRGNSPLHF.

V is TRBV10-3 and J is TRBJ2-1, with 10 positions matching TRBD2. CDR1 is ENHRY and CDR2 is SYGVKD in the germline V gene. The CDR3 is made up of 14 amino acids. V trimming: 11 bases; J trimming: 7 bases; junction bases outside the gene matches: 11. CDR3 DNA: TGTGCCGTACGGGGTAGCGGGGGGAAAAATGAGCAGTTCTTC. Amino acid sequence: CAVRGSGGKNEQFF.

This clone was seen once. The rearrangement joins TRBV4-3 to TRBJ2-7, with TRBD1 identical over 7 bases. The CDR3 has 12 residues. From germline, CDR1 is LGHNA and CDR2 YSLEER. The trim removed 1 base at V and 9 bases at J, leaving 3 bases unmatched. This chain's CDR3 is CASSQGTGLQYF. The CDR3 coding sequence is TGCGCCAGCAGCCAAGGGACAGGACTGCAGTACTTC.